These 9 T cell receptor beta chains share one sample of origin, sequenced in a study of CD8 T cells in ankylosing spondylitis. Each CDR3 protein gets one entry after TCRdb re-called the 5' RACE reads with MiXCR. This table holds about 280,000 distinct CDR3 sequences, around 20% found once. Sequenced: blood, either unsorted or a sorted T cell fraction (not recorded which). The receptors derive from a male donor with ankylosing spondylitis or in good health (not recorded which).

This clonotype was seen a few times. This chain links TRBV10-3 with TRBJ2-5; no clear D gene. V lost 3 bases and J 0 bases, leaving 11 bases between the germline ends. The CDR3 totals 15 residues. CDR1 ENHRY and CDR2 SYGVKD come from the germline V gene. The CDR3 DNA is TGTGCCATCAGTGATGGCTCCGAGAACCAAGAGACCCAGTACTTC. It codes for CAISDGSENQETQYF.

This sequence joins TRBV5-1 and TRBJ2-2; D perhaps matches TRBD2 (6 bases). Germline V gene data show CDR1 as SGHRS and CDR2 as YFSETQ. CDR3 length: 17 amino acids. V shed 1 base and J shed 4 bases, with 17 bases lying between them. The CDR3 reads CASSLTGLHEFTGELFF. The CDR3 coding sequence is TGCGCCAGCAGCTTGACGGGACTCCATGAATTCACCGGGGAGCTGTTTTTT. The full variable domain, its missing parts supplied by reference TRBV5-1 and TRBJ2-2, is KAGVTQTPRYLIKTRGQQVTLSCSPISGHRSVSWYQQTPGQGLQFLFEYFSETQRNKGNFPGRFSGRQFSNSRSEMNVSTLELGDSALYLCASSLTGLHEFTGELFFGEGSRLTVL.

The gene calls are TRBV24-1 and TRBJ1-5; D remains unclear. Germline-derived CDR1 and CDR2 are KGHDR and SFDVKD. V was pared by 4 bases and J by 6 bases, with 12 bases between. This CDR3 is built from 14 residues. For the CDR3, the DNA is TGTGCCACCAGTGACCGCCATGAGCCTCAGCCCCAGCATTTT. The encoded protein is CATSDRHEPQPQHF.

The count of this clonotype is one. CDR3 sequence reads: CASSLGDRFNYGYTF. The CDR3 DNA sequence: TGCGCCAGCAGCTTGGGGGACAGGTTCAACTATGGCTACACCTTC. The chain links TRBV5-1 to TRBJ1-2; 8 nucleotides match TRBD1. Germline CDR1 is SGHRS and CDR2 is YFSETQ. This CDR3 is built from 15 residues. J was trimmed by 2 bases and V by 0 bases; bases with no gene match: 3.

The chain links TRBV5-1 to TRBJ2-1; D not certain. This CDR3 has 13 amino acids. Germline assignment: CDR1 SGHRS and CDR2 YFSETQ. V lost 4 bases to trimming and J lost 6 bases, with 11 bases between them. The CDR3 protein is CASSAPRANEQFF. As DNA, the CDR3 is TGCGCCAGCAGCGCGCCTCGGGCCAATGAGCAGTTCTTC.

This clonotype has ten or more counts. This rearrangement joins TRBV25-1 to TRBJ1-5, with no clear D. From germline, CDR1 is MGHDK and CDR2 SYGVNS. This CDR3 spans 10 amino acids. The CDR3 loop is CVQANQPQHF. CDR3 in DNA: TGTGTCCAAGCAAATCAGCCCCAGCATTTT.

The V call is TRBV5-1, the J call TRBJ2-6, with D possibly called TRBD1 or TRBD2 (5 bases each). The length of the CDR3 is 16 residues. Germline loops: CDR1 SGHRS, CDR2 YFSETQ. Trimming shortened V by 0 bases and J by 4 bases, and 11 bases separated the two germline ends. The CDR3 here is CASSLDGAQGANVLTF. CDR3 DNA: TGCGCCAGCAGCTTGGACGGGGCGCAGGGGGCCAACGTCCTGACTTTC.

The V gene is TRBV7-2, the J gene TRBJ2-5; tentatively, D is TRBD2 (6 bases). This CDR3 has 16 residues. Germline values: CDR1 SGHTA, CDR2 FQGNSA. Trimming cost V 0 bases and J 5 bases, with 16 bases left between them. Here the CDR3 DNA reads TGTGCCAGCAGCTTAGCTCTCCGGGGGACGGGGGAGACCCAGTACTTC. Translated, it gives CASSLALRGTGETQYF.

This clonotype was seen repeatedly, ten times or more. The CDR3 protein is CASSLDTSGGRNGYTF. In nucleotides, the CDR3 is TGCGCCAGCAGCTTGGATACCTCAGGGGGAAGGAATGGCTACACCTTC. This sequence joins TRBV5-1 and TRBJ1-2; TRBD1 matches 7 bases. Trimming cost V 0 bases and J 6 bases; bases outside gene matches: 11. Germline loops: CDR1 SGHRS, CDR2 YFSETQ. CDR3 length: 16 amino acids.